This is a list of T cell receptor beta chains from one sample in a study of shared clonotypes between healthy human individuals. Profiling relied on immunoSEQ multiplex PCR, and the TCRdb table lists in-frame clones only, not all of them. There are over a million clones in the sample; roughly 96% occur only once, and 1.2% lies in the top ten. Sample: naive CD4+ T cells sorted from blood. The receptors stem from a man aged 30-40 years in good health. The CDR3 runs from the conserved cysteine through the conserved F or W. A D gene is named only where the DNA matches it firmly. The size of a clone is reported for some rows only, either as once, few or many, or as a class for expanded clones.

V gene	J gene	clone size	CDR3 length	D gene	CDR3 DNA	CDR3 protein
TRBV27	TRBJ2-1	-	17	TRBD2	TGTGCCAGCAGTTTACCCCGACTAGCGGATAAATACAATGAGCAGTTCTTC	CASSLPRLADKYNEQFF
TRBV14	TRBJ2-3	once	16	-	TGTGCCAGCAGCCAAGTAACAGGGCCGCTCACAGATACGCAGTATTTT	CASSQVTGPLTDTQYF
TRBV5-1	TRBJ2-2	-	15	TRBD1	TGCGCCAGCAGCTTCGACAGGGCTGACACCGGGGAGCTGTTTTTT	CASSFDRADTGELFF
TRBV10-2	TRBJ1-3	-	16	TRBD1	TGCGCCAGCAGTGAGGGACAGGGGATCTCTGGAAACACCATATATTTT	CASSEGQGISGNTIYF
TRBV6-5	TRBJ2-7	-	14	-	TGTGCCAGCAGATTTACGGTTCTCTCCTACGAGCAGTACTTC	CASRFTVLSYEQYF
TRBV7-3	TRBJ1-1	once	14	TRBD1	TGTGCCAGCAGCTTAACCACAGGGGCCGCAGAAGCTTTCTTT	CASSLTTGAAEAFF
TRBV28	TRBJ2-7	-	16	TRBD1	TGTGCCAGCTTTCCGGCTTACAGGGGGTTATCCTACGAGCAGTACTTC	CASFPAYRGLSYEQYF
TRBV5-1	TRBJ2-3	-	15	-	TGCGCCAGCAGCAACCCAAGTCAGGGCACAGATACGCAGTATTTT	CASSNPSQGTDTQYF
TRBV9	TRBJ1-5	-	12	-	TGTGCCAGCGGCGGGGGTCGCCAGCCCCAGCATTTT	CASGGGRQPQHF
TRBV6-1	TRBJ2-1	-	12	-	TGTGCCAGCAGTGGGGTCTACAATGAGCAGTTCTTC	CASSGVYNEQFF
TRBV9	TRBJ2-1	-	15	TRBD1	TGTGCCAGCAGCGTATCACTGGGACAGTTCAATGAGCAGTTCTTC	CASSVSLGQFNEQFF
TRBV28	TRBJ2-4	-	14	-	TGTGCCAGCAGTTTGGCCGCCGCCCAAAACATTCAGTACTTC	CASSLAAAQNIQYF
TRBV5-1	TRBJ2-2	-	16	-	TGCGCCAGCAGCTTGGCTGCAGGGCGGGACACCGGGGAGCTGTTTTTT	CASSLAAGRDTGELFF
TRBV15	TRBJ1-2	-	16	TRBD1	TGTGCCACCAGCAGGGGAGGGCAGGGGGCTATCTATGGCTACACCTTC	CATSRGGQGAIYGYTF
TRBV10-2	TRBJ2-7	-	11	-	TGCGCCAGCACGACCTCCTACGAGCAGTACTTC	CASTTSYEQYF
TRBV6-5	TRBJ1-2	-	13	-	TGTGCCAGCAGTCCCAGGGAGCTCTATGGCTACACCTTC	CASSPRELYGYTF
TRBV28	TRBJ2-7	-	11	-	TGTGCCACCCTCCTGGGCTACGAGCAGTACTTC	CATLLGYEQYF
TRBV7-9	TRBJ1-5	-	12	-	TGTGCCAGCAGCAAGTATAATCAGCCCCAGCATTTT	CASSKYNQPQHF
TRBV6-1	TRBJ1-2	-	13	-	TGTGCCAGCACCCCCCTCGGGAACTATGGCTACACCTTC	CASTPLGNYGYTF
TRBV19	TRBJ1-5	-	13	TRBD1	TGTGCCAGTAGGGACAGGGGCCATCTGCCCCAGCATTTT	CASRDRGHLPQHF
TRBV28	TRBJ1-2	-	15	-	TGTGCCAGCAGCCTGACGGGGGGCCCAGCGATTGGCTACACCTTC	CASSLTGGPAIGYTF
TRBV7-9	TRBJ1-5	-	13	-	TGTGCCAGCAGCCCCCGGGCGGCTCAGCCCCAGCATTTT	CASSPRAAQPQHF
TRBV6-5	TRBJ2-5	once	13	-	TGTGCCAGCAGTTACTCTACCGTGGGGACCCAGTACTTC	CASSYSTVGTQYF
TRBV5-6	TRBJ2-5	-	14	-	TGTGCCAGCAGCTTGGCCGTGGGACGAGAGACCCAGTACTTC	CASSLAVGRETQYF
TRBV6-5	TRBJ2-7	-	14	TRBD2	TGTGCCAGCAGTTACCCTAGCGGGACGGGCGAGCAGTACTTC	CASSYPSGTGEQYF
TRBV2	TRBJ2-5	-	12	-	TGTGCCAGCAGCGGGACCCGAGAGACCCAGTACTTC	CASSGTRETQYF
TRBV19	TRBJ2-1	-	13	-	TGTGCCAGCGGGACATTGGCTTTCAATGAGCAGTTCTTC	CASGTLAFNEQFF
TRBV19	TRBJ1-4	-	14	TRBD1	TGTGCCAGTAGTACAGGACAGGGGGTTGAAAAACTGTTTTTT	CASSTGQGVEKLFF
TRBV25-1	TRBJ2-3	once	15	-	TGTGCCAGCAGTGAAGGGACACTGAGCACAGATACGCAGTATTTT	CASSEGTLSTDTQYF
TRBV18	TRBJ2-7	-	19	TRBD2	TGTGCCAGCTCACCAATCCGGGGGGCTAGCGGGAGCAGTTCTGACGAGCAGTACTTC	CASSPIRGASGSSSDEQYF
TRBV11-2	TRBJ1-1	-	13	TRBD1	TGTGCCAGCAGCGAACTTGCCCGGGACAGGGCTTTCTTT	CASSELARDRAFF
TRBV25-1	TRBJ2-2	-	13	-	TGTGCCAGCAGTAAAGGGGGGACCGGGGAGCTGTTTTTT	CASSKGGTGELFF
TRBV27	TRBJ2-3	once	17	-	TGTGCCAGCAGCCGAAGCCGAGCCACCTTCTCGGGAGATACGCAGTATTTT	CASSRSRATFSGDTQYF
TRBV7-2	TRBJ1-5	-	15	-	TGTGCCAGCAGCTTATTAGGACAGACTAATCAGCCCCAGCATTTT	CASSLLGQTNQPQHF
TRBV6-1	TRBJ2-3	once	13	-	TGTGCCAGCAGTGAAGAAAGGACAGATACGCAGTATTTT	CASSEERTDTQYF
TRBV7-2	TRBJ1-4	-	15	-	TGTGCCAGCAGCTTAGGCGGACAGCCTAATGAAAAACTGTTTTTT	CASSLGGQPNEKLFF
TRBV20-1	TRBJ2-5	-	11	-	TGCAGTGCGACTCTGAGGGAGACCCAGTACTTC	CSATLRETQYF
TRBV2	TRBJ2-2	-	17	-	TGTGCCAGCAGTCCGCGTCGATTCAATTCGAACACCGGGGAGCTGTTTTTT	CASSPRRFNSNTGELFF
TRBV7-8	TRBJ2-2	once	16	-	TGTGCCAGCAGCTTAAGCGGGCGGCCGAACACCGGGGAGCTGTTTTTT	CASSLSGRPNTGELFF
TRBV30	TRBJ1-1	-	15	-	TGTGCCTGGAGTGTACGAAAGGGGCGGATCACTGAAGCTTTCTTT	CAWSVRKGRITEAFF